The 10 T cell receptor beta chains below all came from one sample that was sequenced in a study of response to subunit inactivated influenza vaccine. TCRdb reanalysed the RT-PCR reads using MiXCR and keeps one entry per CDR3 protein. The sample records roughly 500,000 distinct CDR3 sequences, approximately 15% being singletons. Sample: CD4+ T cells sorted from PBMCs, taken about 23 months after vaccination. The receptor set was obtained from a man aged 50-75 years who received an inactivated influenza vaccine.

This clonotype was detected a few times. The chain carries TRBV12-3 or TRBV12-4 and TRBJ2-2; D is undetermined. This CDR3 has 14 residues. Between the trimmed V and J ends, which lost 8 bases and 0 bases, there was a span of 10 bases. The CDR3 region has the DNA TGTGCCAGCTCATATCTAGCGAACACCGGGGAGCTGTTTTTT. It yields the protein CASSYLANTGELFF.

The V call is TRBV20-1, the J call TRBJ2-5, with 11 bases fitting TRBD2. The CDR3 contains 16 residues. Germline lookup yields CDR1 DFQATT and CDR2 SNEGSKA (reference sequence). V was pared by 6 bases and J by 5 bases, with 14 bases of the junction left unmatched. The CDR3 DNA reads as TGCAGTGCGACTCCGATAGCGGGGGGGCTTAAGGAGACCCAGTACTTC. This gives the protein CSATPIAGGLKETQYF.

CDR3 in amino acids: CASGFGGNTEAFF. CDR3 in DNA: TGTGCTAGTGGTTTTGGGGGGAACACTGAAGCTTTCTTT. This chain uses TRBV12-5 with TRBJ1-1; D possibly corresponds to TRBD1 (5 bases). The CDR3 length is 13 residues. Germline V gene lookup returns CDR1 LGHNT and CDR2 FRNRAP. V was shortened by 3 bases and J by 1 base, with 6 bases between the two germline ends.

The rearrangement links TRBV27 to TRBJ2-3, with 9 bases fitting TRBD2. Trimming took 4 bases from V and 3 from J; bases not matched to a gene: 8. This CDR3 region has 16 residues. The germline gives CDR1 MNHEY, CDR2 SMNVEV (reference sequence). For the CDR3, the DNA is TGTGCCAGCAGTTCCAAGAGCGGGAGGTTGACAGATACGCAGTATTTT. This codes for CASSSKSGRLTDTQYF.

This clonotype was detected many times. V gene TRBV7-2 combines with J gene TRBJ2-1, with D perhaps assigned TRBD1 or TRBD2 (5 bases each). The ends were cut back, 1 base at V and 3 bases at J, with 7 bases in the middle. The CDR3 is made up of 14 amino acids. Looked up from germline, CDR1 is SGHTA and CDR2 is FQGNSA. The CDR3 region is CASSLGGFYNEQFF. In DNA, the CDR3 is TGTGCCAGCAGCTTAGGGGGGTTCTACAATGAGCAGTTCTTC.

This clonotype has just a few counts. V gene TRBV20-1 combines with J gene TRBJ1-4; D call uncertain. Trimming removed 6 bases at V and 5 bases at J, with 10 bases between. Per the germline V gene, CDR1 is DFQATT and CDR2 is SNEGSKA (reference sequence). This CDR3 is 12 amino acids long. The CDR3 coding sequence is TGCAGTGCCTACACGGGGAATGAAAAACTGTTTTTT. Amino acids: CSAYTGNEKLFF.

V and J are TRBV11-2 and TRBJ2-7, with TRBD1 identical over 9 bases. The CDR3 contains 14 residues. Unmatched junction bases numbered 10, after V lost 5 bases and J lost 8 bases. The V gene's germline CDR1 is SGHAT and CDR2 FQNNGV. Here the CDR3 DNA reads TGTGCCAGCAGCCTAACCGGGACAGGGCAAAAGCAGTACTTC. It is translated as CASSLTGTGQKQYF.

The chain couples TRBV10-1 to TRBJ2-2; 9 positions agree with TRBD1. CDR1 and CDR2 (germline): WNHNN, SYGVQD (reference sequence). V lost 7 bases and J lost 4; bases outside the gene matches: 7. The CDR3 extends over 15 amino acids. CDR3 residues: CASTHRGPSTGELFF. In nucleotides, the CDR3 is TGCGCCAGCACCCACAGGGGGCCAAGCACCGGGGAGCTGTTTTTT.

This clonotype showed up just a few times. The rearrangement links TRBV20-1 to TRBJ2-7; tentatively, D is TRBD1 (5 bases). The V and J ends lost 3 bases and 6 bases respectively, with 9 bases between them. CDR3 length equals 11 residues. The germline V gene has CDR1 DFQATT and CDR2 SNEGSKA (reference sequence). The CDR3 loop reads CSARAGSEQYF. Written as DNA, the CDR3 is TGCAGTGCTAGGGCAGGGTCCGAGCAGTACTTC.

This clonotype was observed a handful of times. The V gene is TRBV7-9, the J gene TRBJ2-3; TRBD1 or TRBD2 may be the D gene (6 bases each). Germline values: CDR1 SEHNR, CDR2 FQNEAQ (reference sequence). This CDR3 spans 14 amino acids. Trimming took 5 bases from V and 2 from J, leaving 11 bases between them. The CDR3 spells CASSRGRNTDTQYF. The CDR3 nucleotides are TGTGCCAGCAGCCGGGGGCGAAACACAGATACGCAGTATTTT.